The 22 T cell receptor beta chains below were found in one sample sequenced in a study of OX40 agonist ivuxolimab in advanced cancers. The data were produced by immunoSEQ multiplex PCR, yet TCRdb's version contains in-frame clones alone and is incomplete. The table shows about 68,000 clones, with about 90% occurring only once. Sample: CD4+ or CD8+ T cells sorted from blood, taken in a trial of the OX40 agonist ivuxolimab. The receptors were gathered from an adult with an advanced solid tumor such as melanoma, head and neck, liver or kidney cancer.

About this clone itself: One junction end disagrees with the germline gene, perhaps due to a read error. V and J are TRBV6-6 and TRBJ1-5; 9 nucleotides agree with TRBD1. The V gene's germline CDR1 is MNHNY and CDR2 SVGAGI (reference sequence). The CDR3 is 15 amino acids. CDR3 nucleotides: TGTGCCAGCCGCCTCTCCGGGACAGGGTGGCTCCGGCCTGATTTT. The encoded protein is CASRLSGTGWLRPDF.

Turning to this clone: This CDR3 is also generated by other DNA sequences in the sample. This sequence joins TRBV5-1 and TRBJ2-7, with 11 bases matching TRBD2. Germline trimming cut 0 bases from V and 4 bases from J; bases unmatched to any gene: 3. The CDR3 loop spans 15 amino acids. CDR1 is SGHRS and CDR2 is YFSETQ in the germline V gene. The CDR3 DNA sequence: TGCGCCAGCAGCTTGGTAGCGGGAGGGCCTTACGAGCAGTACTTC. Translated: CASSLVAGGPYEQYF.

V is TRBV10-2 and J is TRBJ2-1; no clear D gene. V lost 0 bases and J lost 6, with 9 bases in between. The CDR3 has 14 residues. The germline V gene encodes CDR1 WSHSY and CDR2 SAAADI. CDR3 loop: CASSESTLGNEQFF. The CDR3 DNA sequence: TGCGCCAGCAGTGAGTCGACACTGGGCAATGAGCAGTTCTTC.

This chain joins TRBV28 and TRBJ1-3; D is ambiguous. The CDR3 consists of 16 residues. The germline V gene encodes CDR1 MDHEN and CDR2 SYDVKM. The V end was cut by 6 bases, the J end by 4 bases, with 19 bases between. Here the CDR3 reads CASSPRRRADGNTIYF. CDR3 DNA: TGTGCCAGCAGCCCACGTCGGAGGGCTGACGGAAACACCATATATTTT.

This sequence joins TRBV7-8 and TRBJ1-2; perhaps TRBD1 as D (6 bases). V gave up 7 bases and J gave up 4 bases, with 16 bases separating them. The germline gives CDR1 SGHVS, CDR2 FQNEAQ. The CDR3 totals 14 residues. The CDR3 region is CASTAPGASYGYTF. DNA for the CDR3: TGTGCCAGCACGGCGCCAGGGGCCTCCTATGGCTACACCTTC. The variable domain in full, completed from reference TRBV7-8 and TRBJ1-2, reads GAGVSQSPRYKVAKRGQDVALRCDPISGHVSLFWYQQALGQGPEFLTYFQNEAQLDKSGLPSDRFFAERPEGSVSTLKIQRTQQEDSAVYLCASTAPGASYGYTFGSGTRLTVV.

The chain has TRBV6-4 and TRBJ2-7, with TRBD1 as a possible D gene (7 bases). V was clipped by 3 bases and J by 6 bases, with 15 bases between them. This CDR3 comprises 14 residues. Germline CDR1 reads MRHNA; CDR2 reads SNTAGT. The DNA for the CDR3 is TGTGCCAGCAGTGATTCCAGGGGGGAGGCCGAGCAGTACTTC. Translating gives CASSDSRGEAEQYF.

This chain uses TRBV4-1 with TRBJ2-1, with D perhaps matching TRBD2 (6 bases). This CDR3 contains 14 residues. Per the germline V gene, CDR1 is MGHRA and CDR2 is YSYEKL. The V end lost 1 base, the J end lost 10 bases, and 14 bases lay between the germline ends. As DNA, the CDR3 is TGCGCCAGCAGCCAAGTCGGTACCGCGGGGGAGCAGTTCTTC. The encoded protein is CASSQVGTAGEQFF.

The chain employs TRBV4-1 and TRBJ2-5, with 9 bases identical to TRBD1. J lost 3 bases, V lost 4 bases, and 6 bases had no gene match. Germline V gene data show CDR1 as MGHRA and CDR2 as YSYEKL. The CDR3 runs 15 residues. DNA for the CDR3: TGCGCCAGCAGCCCCGGGACAGGGAGGAAAGAGACCCAGTACTTC. This codes for CASSPGTGRKETQYF.

The chain carries TRBV6-1 and TRBJ1-5; D gene uncertain. This CDR3 has 16 residues. Trimming left V 1 base short and J 1 base short, with 11 bases between. The germline CDR1 and CDR2 sequences are MNHNS and SASEGT. The CDR3 spells CASSEDPGGSNQPQHF. In DNA form, the CDR3 reads TGTGCCAGCAGTGAAGACCCAGGCGGAAGCAATCAGCCCCAGCATTTT.

V gene TRBV7-2 combines with J gene TRBJ2-2; possibly TRBD1 for D (6 bases). The V end was cut by 7 bases, the J end by 0 bases, with 18 bases between. CDR1 and CDR2 (germline): SGHTA, FQGNSA. The CDR3 contains 17 residues. The CDR3 region has the DNA TGTGCCAGCAACAAAGGGGCCGGGACAACGAACACCGGGGAGCTGTTTTTT. Translated: CASNKGAGTTNTGELFF.

This rearrangement joins TRBV27 to TRBJ1-3; TRBD1 is a possible D gene (6 bases). CDR3 length equals 15 residues. Germline CDR1 MNHEY, CDR2 SMNVEV (reference sequence). The germline V and J ends were trimmed by 6 bases and 0 bases, with 12 bases remaining between them. This chain's CDR3 is CASRNQGSSGNTIYF. CDR3 sequence (DNA): TGTGCCAGCAGAAATCAGGGGAGCTCTGGAAACACCATATATTTT.

The chain's CDR3 is CASSLGQGLFYGYTF. The CDR3 DNA is TGTGCCAGTAGTCTCGGACAGGGTTTGTTCTATGGCTACACCTTC. The gene calls are TRBV19 and TRBJ1-2; 8 bases agree with TRBD1. The CDR3 is made up of 15 amino acids. Germline lookup yields CDR1 LNHDA and CDR2 SQIVND (reference sequence). After removal of 5 bases from V and 4 bases from J, the junction contained 9 bases not matched to a gene.

J is TRBJ1-2 and V is TRBV7-9; D ambiguous. CDR1 and CDR2 from the germline V gene are SEHNR and FQNEAQ (reference sequence). The V end was cut by 5 bases, the J end by 4 bases, with 11 bases between. CDR3 length: 13 amino acids. CDR3 coding DNA: TGTGCCAGCAGCCCAATTAACCTCTATGGCTACACCTTC. Its protein product is CASSPINLYGYTF.

This clone has a handful of counts. J is TRBJ1-1 and V is TRBV7-2, with 7 bases aligning to TRBD1. The CDR3 runs 14 residues. In germline, CDR1 is SGHTA, CDR2 FQGNSA. V shed 5 bases and J 0 bases; nucleotides not matched to a gene: 3. Here the CDR3 reads CASSTGQVNTEAFF. CDR3 DNA sequence: TGTGCCAGCAGCACCGGACAGGTGAACACTGAAGCTTTCTTT.

The chain joins TRBV27 to TRBJ1-1; weak D call: TRBD1 (6 bases). The length of the CDR3 is 16 residues. V lost 8 bases and J 6 bases, leaving 25 bases between the germline ends. CDR1 is MNHEY, CDR2 SMNVEV, per germline (reference sequence). CDR3 nucleotide sequence: TGTGCCAGCGGCATGCGGGGGGGGCAGGTACGCGCTGAAGCTTTCTTT. Encoded protein: CASGMRGGQVRAEAFF.

The CDR3 here is CASRLAGEANEQFF. For the CDR3, the DNA is TGCGCCAGCAGACTAGCGGGAGAGGCAAATGAGCAGTTCTTC. The chain employs TRBV10-2 and TRBJ2-1; 11 bases map to TRBD2. CDR1 is WSHSY and CDR2 is SAAADI in the germline V gene. The trim removed 6 bases at V and 7 bases at J, leaving 5 bases unmatched. The CDR3 runs 14 residues.

This chain's CDR3 is CASSEMPLLLLFF. The CDR3 nucleotides are TGTGCCAGCAGTGAAATGCCCCTCCTCCTACTGTTCTTC. The chain joins TRBV7-9 to TRBJ2-1; D ambiguous. V lost 6 bases to trimming and J lost 15 bases, with 21 bases between them. The CDR3 is made up of 13 amino acids. The germline gives CDR1 SEHNR, CDR2 FQNEAQ (reference sequence). Variable domain in full (rest from reference TRBV7-9 and TRBJ2-1): DTGVSQNPRHKITKRGQNVTFRCDPISEHNRLYWYRQTLGQGPEFLTYFQNEAQLEKSRLLSDRFSAERPKGSFSTLEIQRTEQGDSAMYLCASSEMPLLLLFFGPGTRLTVL.

The rearrangement joins TRBV19 to TRBJ2-1, with 11 bases fitting TRBD1. Germline loops: CDR1 LNHDA, CDR2 SQIVND (reference sequence). CDR3 length: 15 residues. Trimming cost V 6 bases and J 8 bases; bases outside gene matches: 9. The CDR3 DNA reads TGTGCCAGTAGGCCCCGGACAGGGGGCTGGCATGAGCAGTTCTTC. Its protein is CASRPRTGGWHEQFF.

The chain is built from TRBV5-1 and TRBJ2-7; 12 bases align to TRBD2. The CDR3 extends over 16 amino acids. J was trimmed by 5 bases and V by 4 bases; bases with no gene match: 10. Germline lookup yields CDR1 SGHRS and CDR2 YFSETQ. The CDR3, as DNA: TGCGCCAGCAGCCCCGGACTAGCGGGATACTCGAACGAGCAGTACTTC. The encoded protein is CASSPGLAGYSNEQYF.

V usage is TRBV12-5 and J usage is TRBJ2-1, with D perhaps matching TRBD2 (6 bases). CDR1 is LGHNT, CDR2 FRNRAP, per germline. V was cut by 3 bases and J by 5 bases, with 11 bases left in between. The CDR3 totals 14 residues. This CDR3 reads CASGFQRVHNEQFF. For the CDR3, the DNA is TGTGCTAGTGGTTTCCAGCGGGTACACAATGAGCAGTTCTTC.

The V gene is TRBV5-1, the J gene TRBJ1-6; D ambiguous. Germline loops: CDR1 SGHRS, CDR2 YFSETQ. The V gene lost 5 bases and the J gene lost 7 bases, with 19 bases spanning the gap. This CDR3 spans 16 amino acids. The CDR3 sequence is CASSMGLDPQNSPLHF. The CDR3 DNA reads as TGCGCCAGCAGTATGGGGTTAGACCCCCAGAATTCACCCCTCCACTTT.

V is TRBV10-3 and J is TRBJ2-1; 8 nucleotides match TRBD1. This CDR3 is built from 14 residues. Germline CDR1 is ENHRY and CDR2 is SYGVKD. J was trimmed by 8 bases and V by 7 bases; bases with no gene match: 10. Here the CDR3 reads CAINPGQAGHEQFF. The DNA for the CDR3 is TGTGCCATCAATCCGGGACAGGCAGGCCATGAGCAGTTCTTC.